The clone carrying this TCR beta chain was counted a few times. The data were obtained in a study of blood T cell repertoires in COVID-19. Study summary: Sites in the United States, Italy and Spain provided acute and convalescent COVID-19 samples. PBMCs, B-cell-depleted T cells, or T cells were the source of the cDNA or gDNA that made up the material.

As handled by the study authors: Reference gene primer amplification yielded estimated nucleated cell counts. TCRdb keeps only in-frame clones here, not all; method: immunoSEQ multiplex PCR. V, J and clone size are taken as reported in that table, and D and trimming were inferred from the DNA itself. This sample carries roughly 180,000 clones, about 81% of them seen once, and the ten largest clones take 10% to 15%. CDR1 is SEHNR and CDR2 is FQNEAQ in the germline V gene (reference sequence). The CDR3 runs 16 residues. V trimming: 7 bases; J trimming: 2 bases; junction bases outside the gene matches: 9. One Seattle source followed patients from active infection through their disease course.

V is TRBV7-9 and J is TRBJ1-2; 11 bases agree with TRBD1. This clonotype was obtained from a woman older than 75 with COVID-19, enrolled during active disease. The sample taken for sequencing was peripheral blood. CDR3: CASTLNGDRGNYGYTF. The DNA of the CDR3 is TGTGCCAGCACCTTGAACGGGGACAGGGGGAACTATGGCTACACCTTC.